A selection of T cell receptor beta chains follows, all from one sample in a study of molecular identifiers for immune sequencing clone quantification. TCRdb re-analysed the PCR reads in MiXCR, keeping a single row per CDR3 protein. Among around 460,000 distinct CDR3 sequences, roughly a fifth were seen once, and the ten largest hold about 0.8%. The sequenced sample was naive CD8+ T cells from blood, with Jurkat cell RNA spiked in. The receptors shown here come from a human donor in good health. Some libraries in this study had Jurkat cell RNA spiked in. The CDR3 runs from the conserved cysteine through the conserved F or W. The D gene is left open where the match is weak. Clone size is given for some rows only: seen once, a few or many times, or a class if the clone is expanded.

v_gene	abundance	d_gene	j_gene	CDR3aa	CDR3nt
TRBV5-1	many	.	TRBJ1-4	CASSLEGSSSDNEKLFF	TGCGCCAGCAGCTTGGAGGGGTCGTCGTCGGATAATGAAAAACTGTTTTTT
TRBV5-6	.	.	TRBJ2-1	CASSLGTPGNEQFF	TGTGCCAGCAGCTTGGGGACACCTGGGAATGAGCAGTTCTTC
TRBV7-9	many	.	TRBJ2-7	CASSGPEGSHEQYF	TGTGCCAGCAGCGGCCCGGAAGGGTCCCACGAGCAGTACTTC
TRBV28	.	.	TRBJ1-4	CAGSVLPSAPANEKLFF	TGTGCCGGCAGCGTCTTGCCCTCGGCGCCTGCTAATGAAAAACTGTTTTTT
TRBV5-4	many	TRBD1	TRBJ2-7	CASSSGQAPYEQYF	TGTGCCAGCAGCTCCGGACAGGCCCCCTACGAGCAGTACTTC
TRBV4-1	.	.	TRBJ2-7	CASSSGPGLDEQYF	TGCGCCAGCAGCTCAGGCCCGGGCCTGGACGAGCAGTACTTC
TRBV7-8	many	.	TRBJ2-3	CASSLVGGWTDTQYF	TGTGCCAGCAGCTTAGTAGGGGGTTGGACAGATACGCAGTATTTT
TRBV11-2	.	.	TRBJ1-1	CASSLGRVGGITEAFF	TGTGCCAGCAGCTTAGGCAGGGTTGGAGGGATAACTGAAGCTTTCTTT
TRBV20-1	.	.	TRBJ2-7	CSAQRREAYEQYF	TGCAGTGCGCAGAGGAGGGAGGCCTACGAGCAGTACTTC
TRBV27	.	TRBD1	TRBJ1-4	CASSFLGQGGEKLFF	TGTGCCAGCAGTTTTTTAGGACAGGGAGGTGAAAAACTGTTTTTT
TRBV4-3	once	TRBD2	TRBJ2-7	CASSRSRTSGSRLGEQYF	TGCGCCAGCAGCCGGAGTCGGACTAGCGGGAGTAGGCTTGGGGAGCAGTACTTC
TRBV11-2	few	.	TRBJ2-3	CASSPPGAWVTDTQYF	TGTGCCAGCAGCCCGCCGGGGGCGTGGGTAACGGATACGCAGTATTTT
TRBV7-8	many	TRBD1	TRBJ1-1	CASSLALRTGGMNTEAFF	TGTGCCAGCAGCTTAGCTTTGAGGACAGGGGGCATGAACACTGAAGCTTTCTTT
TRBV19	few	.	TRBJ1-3	CASSMDPRGNTIYF	TGTGCCAGTAGTATGGACCCACGTGGAAACACCATATATTTT
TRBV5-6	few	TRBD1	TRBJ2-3	CASRIGGTGADTQYF	TGTGCCAGCAGAATTGGGGGGACAGGAGCGGATACGCAGTATTTT
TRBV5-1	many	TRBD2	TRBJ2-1	CASSPSGDYNEQFF	TGCGCCAGCAGTCCTAGCGGGGACTACAATGAGCAGTTCTTC